Detailed here is one T cell receptor (beta chain). This sample is part of a study of blood T cell repertoires in COVID-19. As handled by the study authors: Amplifying reference gene primers gave estimates of nucleated cell counts. Libraries were prepared by immunoSEQ multiplex PCR; TCRdb keeps only in-frame clonotypes and omits some of them. V and J calls and clone size are given by that table; D and trimming were obtained from the DNA. This sample has under 250,000 clones; less than 85% occur once, and the top ten carry about 3.8%. Germline V gives CDR1 SGDLS, CDR2 YYNGEE. The CDR3 totals 14 residues. Trimming took 6 bases from V and 4 from J, leaving 16 bases between them.

The chain couples TRBV9 to TRBJ2-5; the D gene is possibly TRBD2 (7 bases). The sequence was obtained from a woman aged 80 or older with acute or convalescent COVID-19. The specimen sequenced was peripheral blood. The CDR3 nucleotides read TGTGCCAGCACCGAAAGGGGGGGCCTAGAGACCCAGTACTTC. It specifies CASTERGGLETQYF.